The rows below give T cell receptor beta chains drawn from one sample of a study of shared clonotypes between healthy human individuals. Clones were read by immunoSEQ multiplex PCR, and TCRdb kept only the in-frame ones, dropping some. The sample records fewer than 500,000 clones, over 60% being singletons. The source material was PBMCs. The receptors shown here come from a woman in her 40s in good health. Some clones in this sample may be carry-over from other donors' samples. Each CDR3 is given without its conserved first and last residue. Each record gives: V gene, J gene, clone size, CDR3 protein. Clone size is not always given. Where it is, it says once, few, many or a class for expanded clones.

>TRBV20-1|TRBJ1-2|NA
SARGGGGYT
>TRBV5-4|TRBJ1-5|NA
ASSLKGVDQPQH
>TRBV7-6|TRBJ2-1|NA
ASSLGSGRSYNEQF
>TRBV7-2|TRBJ2-5|NA
ASSSGPRETQY
>TRBV7-2|TRBJ2-1|NA
ASSLYQGEQF
>TRBV5-4|TRBJ2-1|NA
ASSQDEGSGSNEQF
>TRBV29-1|TRBJ1-2|NA
SVVSGNYGYT
>TRBV11-1|TRBJ2-2|NA
ASSLLTGNTGELF
>TRBV2|TRBJ2-7|NA
ASYPDSSYEQY
>TRBV27|TRBJ2-7|NA
ASSLSKRGLSYEQY
>TRBV6-1|TRBJ2-2|once
ASSEADTRELF
>TRBV7-9|TRBJ2-2|once
AFEGVENTGELF
>TRBV4-2|TRBJ2-2|NA
ASSQAGAGTGELF